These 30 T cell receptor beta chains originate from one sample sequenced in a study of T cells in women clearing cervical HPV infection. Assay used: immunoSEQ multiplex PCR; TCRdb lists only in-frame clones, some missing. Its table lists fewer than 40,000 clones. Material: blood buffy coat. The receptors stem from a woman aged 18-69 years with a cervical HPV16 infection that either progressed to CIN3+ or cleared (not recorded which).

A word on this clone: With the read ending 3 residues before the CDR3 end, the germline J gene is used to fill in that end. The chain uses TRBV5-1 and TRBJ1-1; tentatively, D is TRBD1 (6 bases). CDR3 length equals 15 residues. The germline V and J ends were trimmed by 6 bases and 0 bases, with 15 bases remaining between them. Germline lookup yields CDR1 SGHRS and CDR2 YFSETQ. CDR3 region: CASKGGGGLNTEAFF. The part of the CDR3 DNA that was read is TGCGCCAGCAAGGGGGGGGGCGGATTGAACACTGAA.

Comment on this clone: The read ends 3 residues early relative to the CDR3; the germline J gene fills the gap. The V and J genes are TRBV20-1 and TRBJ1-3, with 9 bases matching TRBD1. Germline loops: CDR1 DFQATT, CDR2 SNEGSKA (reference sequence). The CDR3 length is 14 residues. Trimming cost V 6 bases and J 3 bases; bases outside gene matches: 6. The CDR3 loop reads CSAKRTGDGNTIYF. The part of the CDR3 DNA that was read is TGCAGTGCAAAAAGGACAGGGGATGGAAACACC.

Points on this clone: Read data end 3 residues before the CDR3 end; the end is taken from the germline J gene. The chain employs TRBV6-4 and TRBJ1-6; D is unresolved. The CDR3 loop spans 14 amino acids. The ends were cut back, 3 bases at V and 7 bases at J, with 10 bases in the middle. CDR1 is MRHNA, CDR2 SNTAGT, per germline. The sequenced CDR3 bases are TGTGCCAGCAGTGAGTTACACGAGAATTCACCC. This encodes CASSELHENSP. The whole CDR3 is CASSELHENSPLHF.

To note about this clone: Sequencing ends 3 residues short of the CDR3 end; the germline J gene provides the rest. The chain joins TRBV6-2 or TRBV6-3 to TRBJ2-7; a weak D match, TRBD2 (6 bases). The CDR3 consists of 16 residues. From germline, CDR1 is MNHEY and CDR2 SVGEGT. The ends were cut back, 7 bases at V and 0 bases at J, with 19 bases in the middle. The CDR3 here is CASTHEGLLSSYEQYF. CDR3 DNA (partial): TGTGCCAGCACCCACGAGGGACTCCTGAGCTCCTACGAG.

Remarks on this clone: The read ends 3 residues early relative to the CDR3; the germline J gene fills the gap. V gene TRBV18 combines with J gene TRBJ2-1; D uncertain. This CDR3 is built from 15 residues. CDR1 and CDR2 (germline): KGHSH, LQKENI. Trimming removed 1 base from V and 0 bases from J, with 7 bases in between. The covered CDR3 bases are TGTGCCAGCTCACCACAAACTGGCTCCTACAATGAG. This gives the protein CASSPQTGSYNE. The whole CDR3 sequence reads CASSPQTGSYNEQFF.

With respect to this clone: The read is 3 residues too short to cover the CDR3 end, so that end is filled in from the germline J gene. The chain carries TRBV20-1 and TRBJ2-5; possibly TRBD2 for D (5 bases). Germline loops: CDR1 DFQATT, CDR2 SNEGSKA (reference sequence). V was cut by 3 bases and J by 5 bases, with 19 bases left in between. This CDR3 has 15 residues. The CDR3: CSASPQLERWETQYF. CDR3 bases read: TGCAGTGCTAGCCCTCAACTAGAAAGGTGGGAGACC.

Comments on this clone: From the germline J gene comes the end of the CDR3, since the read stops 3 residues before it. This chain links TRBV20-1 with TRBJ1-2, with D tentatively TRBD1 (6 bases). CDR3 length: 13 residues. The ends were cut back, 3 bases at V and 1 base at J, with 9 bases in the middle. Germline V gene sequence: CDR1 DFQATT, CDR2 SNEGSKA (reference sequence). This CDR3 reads CSARAQGNYGYTF. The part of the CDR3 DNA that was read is TGCAGTGCTAGGGCACAGGGTAACTATGGC.

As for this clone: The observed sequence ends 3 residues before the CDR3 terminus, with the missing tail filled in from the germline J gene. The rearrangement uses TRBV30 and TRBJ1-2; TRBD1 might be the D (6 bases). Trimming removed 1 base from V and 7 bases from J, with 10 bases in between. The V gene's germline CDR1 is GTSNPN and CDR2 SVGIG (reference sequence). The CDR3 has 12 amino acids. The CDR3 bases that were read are TGTGCCTGGAGTGACGGGACAAGTGGC. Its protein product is CAWSDGTSG. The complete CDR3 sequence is CAWSDGTSGYTF.

Incomplete CDR3 DNA: TGTGCCAGTAGTATCGACAGGGCTTCTAGCACAGATACG. The encoded protein is CASSIDRASSTDT. The entire CDR3 sequence reads CASSIDRASSTDTQYF. The chain joins TRBV19 to TRBJ2-3; TRBD1 matches 7 bases. The CDR3 end falls 3 residues outside the read, so it is completed with the germline J gene. Germline assignment: CDR1 LNHDA and CDR2 SQIVND (reference sequence). This CDR3 spans 16 amino acids. V was clipped by 3 bases and J by 0 bases; unmatched bases: 6.

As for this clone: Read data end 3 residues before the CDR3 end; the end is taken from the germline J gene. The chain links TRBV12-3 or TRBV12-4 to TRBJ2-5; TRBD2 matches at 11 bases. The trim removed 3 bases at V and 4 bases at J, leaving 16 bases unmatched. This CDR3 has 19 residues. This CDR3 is CASSLGVGSGGARGETQYF. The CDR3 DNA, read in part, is TGTGCCAGCAGTTTGGGGGTGGGTAGCGGGGGGGCAAGGGGAGAGACC.

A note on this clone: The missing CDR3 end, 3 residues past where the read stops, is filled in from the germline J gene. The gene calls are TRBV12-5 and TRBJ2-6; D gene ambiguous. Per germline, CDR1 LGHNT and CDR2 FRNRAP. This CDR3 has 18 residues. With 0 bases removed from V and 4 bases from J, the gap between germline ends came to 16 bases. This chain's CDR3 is CASGLVPFWASGANVLTF. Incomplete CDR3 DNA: TGTGCTAGTGGTTTGGTACCATTTTGGGCGTCCGGGGCCAACGTC.

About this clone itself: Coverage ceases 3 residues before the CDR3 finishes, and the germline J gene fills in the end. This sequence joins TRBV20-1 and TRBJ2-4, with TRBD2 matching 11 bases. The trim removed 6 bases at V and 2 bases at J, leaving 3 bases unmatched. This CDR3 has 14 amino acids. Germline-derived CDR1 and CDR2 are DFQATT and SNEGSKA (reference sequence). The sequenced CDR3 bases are TGCAGTGCCATAGCGGGGGGGCCCAAAAACATT. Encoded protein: CSAIAGGPKNI. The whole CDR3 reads CSAIAGGPKNIQYF.

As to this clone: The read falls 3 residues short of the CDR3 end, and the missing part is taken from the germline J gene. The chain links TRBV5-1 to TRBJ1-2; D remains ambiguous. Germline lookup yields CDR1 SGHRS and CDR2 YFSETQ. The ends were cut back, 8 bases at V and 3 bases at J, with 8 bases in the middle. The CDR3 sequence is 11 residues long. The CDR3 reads CASGPDYGYTF. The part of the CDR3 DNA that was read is TGCGCCAGTGGTCCAGACTATGGC.

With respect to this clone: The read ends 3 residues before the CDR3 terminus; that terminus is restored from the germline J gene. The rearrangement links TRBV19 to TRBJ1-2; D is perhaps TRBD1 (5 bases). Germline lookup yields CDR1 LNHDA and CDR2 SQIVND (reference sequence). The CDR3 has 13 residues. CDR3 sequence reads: CASSITERQGYTF. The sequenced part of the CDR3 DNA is TGTGCCAGTAGTATAACAGAGAGACAGGGC.

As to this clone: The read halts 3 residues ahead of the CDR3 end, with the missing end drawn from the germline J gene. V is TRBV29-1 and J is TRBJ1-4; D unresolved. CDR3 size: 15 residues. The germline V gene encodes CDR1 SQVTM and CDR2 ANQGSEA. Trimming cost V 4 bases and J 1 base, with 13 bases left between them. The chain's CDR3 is CSVGSRSGTNEKLFF. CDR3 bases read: TGCAGCGTTGGATCGCGTTCAGGAACTAATGAAAAA.

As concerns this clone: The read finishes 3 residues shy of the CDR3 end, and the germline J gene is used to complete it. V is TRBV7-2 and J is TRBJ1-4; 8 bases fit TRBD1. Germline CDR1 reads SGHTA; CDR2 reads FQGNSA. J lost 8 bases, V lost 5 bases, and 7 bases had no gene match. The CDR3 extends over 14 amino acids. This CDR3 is CASSPQGAREKLFF. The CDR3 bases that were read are TGTGCCAGCAGCCCGCAGGGGGCGCGAGAAAAA.

The CDR3 is CASREWQGGHGYTF. The sequenced part of the CDR3 DNA is TGTGCCAGCAGGGAATGGCAGGGGGGTCATGGC. This rearrangement joins TRBV2 to TRBJ1-2, with 7 bases matching TRBD1. The missing CDR3 end, 3 residues past where the read stops, is filled in from the germline J gene. The germline gives CDR1 SNHLY, CDR2 FYNNEI. The junction had 10 bases not matched to a gene; V was cut back by 6 bases and J by 6 bases. The CDR3 runs to 14 residues.

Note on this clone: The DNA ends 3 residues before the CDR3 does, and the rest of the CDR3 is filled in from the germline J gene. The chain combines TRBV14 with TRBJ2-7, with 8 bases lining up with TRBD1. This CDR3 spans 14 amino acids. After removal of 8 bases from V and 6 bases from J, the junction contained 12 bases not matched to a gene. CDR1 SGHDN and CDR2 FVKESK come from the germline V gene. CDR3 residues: CASRAGGPSGEQYF. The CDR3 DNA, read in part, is TGTGCCAGCCGGGCAGGGGGCCCCTCTGGCGAG.

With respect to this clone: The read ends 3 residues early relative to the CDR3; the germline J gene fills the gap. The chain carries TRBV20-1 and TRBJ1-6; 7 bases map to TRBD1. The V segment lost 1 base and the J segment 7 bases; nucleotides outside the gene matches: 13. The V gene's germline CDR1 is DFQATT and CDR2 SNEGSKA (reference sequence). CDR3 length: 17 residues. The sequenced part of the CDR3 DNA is TGCAGTGCTAGAGCCGAGGGGGCAGGGGCAGGGAATTCACCC. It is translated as CSARAEGAGAGNSP. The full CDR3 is CSARAEGAGAGNSPLHF.

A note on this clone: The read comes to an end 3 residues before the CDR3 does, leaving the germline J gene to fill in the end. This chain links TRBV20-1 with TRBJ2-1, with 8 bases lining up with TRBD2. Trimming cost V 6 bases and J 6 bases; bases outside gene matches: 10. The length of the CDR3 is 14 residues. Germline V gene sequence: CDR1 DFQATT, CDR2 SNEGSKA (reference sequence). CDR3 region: CSAQLAAELNEQFF. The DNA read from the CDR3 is TGCAGTGCCCAACTAGCGGCGGAGCTCAATGAG.

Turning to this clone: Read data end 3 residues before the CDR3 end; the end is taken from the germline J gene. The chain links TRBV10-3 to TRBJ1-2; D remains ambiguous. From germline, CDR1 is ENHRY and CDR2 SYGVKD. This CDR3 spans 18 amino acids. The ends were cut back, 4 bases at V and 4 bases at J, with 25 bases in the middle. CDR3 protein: CAISGARAAQHSSYGYTF. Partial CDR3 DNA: TGTGCCATCAGTGGGGCTAGAGCGGCCCAGCATTCGAGCTATGGC.

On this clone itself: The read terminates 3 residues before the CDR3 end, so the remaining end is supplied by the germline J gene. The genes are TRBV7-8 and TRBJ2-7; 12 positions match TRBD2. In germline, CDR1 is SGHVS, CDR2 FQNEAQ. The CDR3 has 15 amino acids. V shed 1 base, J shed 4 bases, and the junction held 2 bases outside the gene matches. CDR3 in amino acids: CASSLVLAGGYEQYF. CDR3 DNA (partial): TGTGCCAGCAGCTTAGTACTAGCGGGGGGTTACGAG.

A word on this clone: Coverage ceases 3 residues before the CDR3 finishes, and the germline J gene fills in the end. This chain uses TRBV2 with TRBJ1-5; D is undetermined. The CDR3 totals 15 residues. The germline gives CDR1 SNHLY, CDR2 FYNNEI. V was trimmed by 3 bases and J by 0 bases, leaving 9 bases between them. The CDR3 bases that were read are TGTGCCAGCAGTGATAGACGGGTTAGCAATCAGCCC. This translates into CASSDRRVSNQP. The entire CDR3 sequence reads CASSDRRVSNQPQHF.

Incomplete CDR3 DNA: TGTGCCAGCAGCTTAGCGCGACGGGGGGGCGACGAG. Residues: CASSLARRGGDE. In full, the CDR3 is CASSLARRGGDEQYF. V and J are TRBV7-9 and TRBJ2-7, with 8 bases aligning to TRBD2. From the germline J gene comes the end of the CDR3, since the read stops 3 residues before it. Germline loops: CDR1 SEHNR, CDR2 FQNEAQ (reference sequence). The CDR3 extends over 15 amino acids. The ends lost 0 bases at V and 5 bases at J; junction bases unmatched: 6. Complete variable domain (other parts from reference TRBV7-9 and TRBJ2-7): DTGVSQNPRHKITKRGQNVTFRCDPISEHNRLYWYRQTLGQGPEFLTYFQNEAQLEKSRLLSDRFSAERPKGSFSTLEIQRTEQGDSAMYLCASSLARRGGDEQYFGPGTRLTVT.

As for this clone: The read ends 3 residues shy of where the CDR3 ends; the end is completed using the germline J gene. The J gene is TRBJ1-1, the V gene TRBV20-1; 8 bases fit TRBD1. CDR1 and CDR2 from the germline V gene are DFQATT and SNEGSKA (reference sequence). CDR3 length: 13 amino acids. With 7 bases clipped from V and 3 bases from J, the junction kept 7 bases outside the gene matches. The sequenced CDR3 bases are TGCAGTGTGTGGGGGACAGGTCACACTGAA. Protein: CSVWGTGHTE. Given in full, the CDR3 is CSVWGTGHTEAFF.

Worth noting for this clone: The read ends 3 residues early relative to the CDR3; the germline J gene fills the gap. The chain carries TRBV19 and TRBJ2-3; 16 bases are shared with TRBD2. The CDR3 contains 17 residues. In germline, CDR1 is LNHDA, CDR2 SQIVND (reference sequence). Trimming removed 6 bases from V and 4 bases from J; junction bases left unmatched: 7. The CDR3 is CASSQGLAGGKSDTQYF. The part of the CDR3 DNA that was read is TGTGCCAGTAGCCAGGGACTAGCGGGGGGGAAGTCAGATACG. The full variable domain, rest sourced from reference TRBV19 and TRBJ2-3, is DGGITQSPKYLFRKEGQNVTLSCEQNLNHDAMYWYRQDPGQGLRLIYYSQIVNDFQKGDIAEGYSVSREKKESFPLTVTSAQKNPTAFYLCASSQGLAGGKSDTQYFGPGTRLTVL.

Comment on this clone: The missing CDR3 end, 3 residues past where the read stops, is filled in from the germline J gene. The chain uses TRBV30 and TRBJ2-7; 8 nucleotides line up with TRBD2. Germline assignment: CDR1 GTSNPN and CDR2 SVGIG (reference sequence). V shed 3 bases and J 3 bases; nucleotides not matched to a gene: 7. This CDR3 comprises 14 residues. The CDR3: CAWRGGRGVYEQYF. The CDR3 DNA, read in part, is TGTGCCTGGAGGGGCGGGCGGGGGGTCTACGAG.

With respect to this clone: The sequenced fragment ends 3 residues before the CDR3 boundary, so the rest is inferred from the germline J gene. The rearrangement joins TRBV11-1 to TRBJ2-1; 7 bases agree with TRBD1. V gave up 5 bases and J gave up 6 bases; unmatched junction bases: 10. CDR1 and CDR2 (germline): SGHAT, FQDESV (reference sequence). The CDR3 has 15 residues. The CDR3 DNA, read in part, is TGTGCCAGCAGCGAACACAGGGGCTCGGGCAATGAG. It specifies CASSEHRGSGNE. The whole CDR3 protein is CASSEHRGSGNEQFF.

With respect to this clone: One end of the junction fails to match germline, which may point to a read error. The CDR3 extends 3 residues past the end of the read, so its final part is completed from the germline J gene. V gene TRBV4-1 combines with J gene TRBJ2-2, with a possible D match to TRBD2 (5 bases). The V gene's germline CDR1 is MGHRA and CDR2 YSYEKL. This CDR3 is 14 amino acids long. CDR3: CASRQALSGGELFF. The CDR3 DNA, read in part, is TGCGCCAGCAGACAAGCGCTCTCGGGGGGGGAG.

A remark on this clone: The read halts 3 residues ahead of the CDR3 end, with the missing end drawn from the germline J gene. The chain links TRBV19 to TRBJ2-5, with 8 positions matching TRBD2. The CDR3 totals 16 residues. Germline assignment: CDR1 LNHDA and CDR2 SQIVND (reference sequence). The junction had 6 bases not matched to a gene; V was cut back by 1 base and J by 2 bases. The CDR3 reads CASSIGTRGVQETQYF. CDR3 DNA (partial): TGTGCCAGTAGTATAGGAACGCGGGGGGTGCAAGAGACC.